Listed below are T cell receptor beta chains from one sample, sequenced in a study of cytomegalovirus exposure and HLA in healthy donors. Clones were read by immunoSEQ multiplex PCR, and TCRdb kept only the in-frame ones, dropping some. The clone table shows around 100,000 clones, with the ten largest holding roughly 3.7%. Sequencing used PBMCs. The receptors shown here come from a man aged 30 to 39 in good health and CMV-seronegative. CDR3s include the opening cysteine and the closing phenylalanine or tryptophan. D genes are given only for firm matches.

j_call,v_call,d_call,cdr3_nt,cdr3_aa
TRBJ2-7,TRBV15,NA,TGTGCCACCGCCGACTTGAGCGAGCAGTACTTC,CATADLSEQYF
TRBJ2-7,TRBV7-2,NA,TGTGCCAGCAGCTTGAAAAGAAGCGGTGGCGAGCAGTACTTC,CASSLKRSGGEQYF
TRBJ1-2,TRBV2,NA,TGTGCCAGCAGCGTTATCTATGGCTACACCTTC,CASSVIYGYTF
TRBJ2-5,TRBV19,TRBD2,TGTGCCAGTAGTTGGGGACTAGCGGTAACGGAGACCCAGTACTTC,CASSWGLAVTETQYF
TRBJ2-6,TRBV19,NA,TGTGCCAGTAGTATCCAGGGGTCTGGGGCCAACGTCCTGACTTTC,CASSIQGSGANVLTF
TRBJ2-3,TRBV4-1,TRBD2,TGCGCCAGCAGCCAAGGAGCGCGGGGGACCACAGATACGCAGTATTTT,CASSQGARGTTDTQYF
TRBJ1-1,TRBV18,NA,TGTGCCAGCTCACCAAGGGGGTACTTGAACACTGAAGCTTTCTTT,CASSPRGYLNTEAFF
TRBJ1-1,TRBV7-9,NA,TGTGCCAGCAGCCGACTAGTGGCTGAAGCTTTCTTT,CASSRLVAEAFF
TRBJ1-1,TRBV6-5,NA,TGTGCCAGCAGGCCTGCGACAGCGATGAACACTGAAGCTTTCTTT,CASRPATAMNTEAFF
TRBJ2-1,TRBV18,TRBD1,TGTGCCAGCTCACCACCGGGACAGGGGCGGAATGAGCAGTTCTTC,CASSPPGQGRNEQFF
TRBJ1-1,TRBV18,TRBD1,TGTGCCAGCTCAGCGCAGGGGGCGGAAAAAACTTTCTTT,CASSAQGAEKTFF
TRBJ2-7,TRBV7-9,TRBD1,TGTGCCAGCAGCTTCACAGGGGGCTGGCCCTACGAGCAGTACTTC,CASSFTGGWPYEQYF
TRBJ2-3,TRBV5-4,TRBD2,TGTGCCAGCAGCTTATCAGCGGGGGCCACAGATACGCAGTATTTT,CASSLSAGATDTQYF
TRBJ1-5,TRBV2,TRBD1,TGTGCCAGCAGTGAAGCGCTAGGACAGGGGGCGAGCAATCAGCCCCAGCATTTT,CASSEALGQGASNQPQHF
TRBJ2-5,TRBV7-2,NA,TGTGCCAGCAGCTTAGAGGGCCCGGGGTGGACCCAGTACTTC,CASSLEGPGWTQYF
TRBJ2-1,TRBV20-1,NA,TGCAGTGCTAGAAAGGACAGCGAGCAGTTCTTC,CSARKDSEQFF
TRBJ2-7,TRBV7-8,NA,TGTGCCAGCAGCTTACGGCCGGGGAACGTCGAGCAGTACTTC,CASSLRPGNVEQYF
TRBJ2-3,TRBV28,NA,TGTGCCAGCAGTTCCCCTCGCGGGACGGATACGCAGTATTTT,CASSSPRGTDTQYF
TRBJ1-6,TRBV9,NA,TGTGCCAGCAGCGTAGATGCGGGGGCGACAGGTAGGAATTCACCCCTCCACTTT,CASSVDAGATGRNSPLHF
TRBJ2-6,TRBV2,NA,TGTGCCAGCAGTGGACAGCCTATCCTTTCTGGGGCCAACGTCCTGACTTTC,CASSGQPILSGANVLTF
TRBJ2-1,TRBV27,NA,TGTGCCAGCAGCACGACTTCATACAATGAGCAGTTCTTC,CASSTTSYNEQFF
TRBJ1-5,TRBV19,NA,TGTGCCAGTATGAAGCGCCGCAAGGGCAATCAGCCCCAGCATTTT,CASMKRRKGNQPQHF
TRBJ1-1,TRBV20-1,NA,TGCAGTGCTAGAGCGTACACTGAAGCTTTCTTT,CSARAYTEAFF
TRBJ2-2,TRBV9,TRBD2,TGTGCCAGCAGCTTTCTAGCGGGGGGGCCCCAATTCGCCGGGGAGCTGTTTTTT,CASSFLAGGPQFAGELFF
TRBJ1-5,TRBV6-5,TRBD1,TGTGCCAGCAGTTACCGAAATATACAGGGGGAGCCCCAGCATTTT,CASSYRNIQGEPQHF
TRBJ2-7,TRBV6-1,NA,TGTGCCAGCACCCTCTTCGACGAGCAGTACTTC,CASTLFDEQYF
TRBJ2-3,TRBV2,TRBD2,TGTGCCAGCAGTGAAGCCGGACTAGCGGGGGACTTTGGCGCAGATACGCAGTATTTT,CASSEAGLAGDFGADTQYF
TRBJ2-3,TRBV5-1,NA,TGCGCCAGCAGCTTGGGGCAGGGGAGGGATTCGGATACGCAGTATTTT,CASSLGQGRDSDTQYF
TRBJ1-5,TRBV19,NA,TGTGCCAGTAGTTGGGCTAGCAATCAGCCCCAGCATTTT,CASSWASNQPQHF
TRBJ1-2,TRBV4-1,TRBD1,TGCGCCAGCAGCCAAGATGAGACAGGGCAAAGCTATGGCTACACCTTC,CASSQDETGQSYGYTF
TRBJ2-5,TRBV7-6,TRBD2,TGTGCCAGCAGCTTAGGGACTAGCGGGGGGGCCGAGGAGACCCAGTACTTC,CASSLGTSGGAEETQYF
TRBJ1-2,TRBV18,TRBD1,TGTGCCAGCTCCCGCCGGGACAGGGGAACGGACTATGGCTACACCTTC,CASSRRDRGTDYGYTF
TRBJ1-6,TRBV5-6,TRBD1,TGTGCCAGCAGCTGGGGACAGGGGGTAAATTCACCCCTCCACTTT,CASSWGQGVNSPLHF
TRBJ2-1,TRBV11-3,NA,TGTGCCAGCAGCTTAGGAGGGCGCGATGAGCAGTTCTTC,CASSLGGRDEQFF
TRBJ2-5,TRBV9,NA,TGTGCCAGCAGCGACGTACAATGGGCAGAGACCCAGTACTTC,CASSDVQWAETQYF
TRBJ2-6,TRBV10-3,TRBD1,TGTGCCATCAGTAAGGGACAGGGTGCTGGGGCCAACGTCCTGACTTTC,CAISKGQGAGANVLTF
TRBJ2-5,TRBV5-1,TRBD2,TGCGCCAGCAGCTTAAGTGGACTAGCGGGAGGGCGGGAGACCCAGTACTTC,CASSLSGLAGGRETQYF
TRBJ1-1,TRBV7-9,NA,TGTGCCAGCAGCGTCGGGGATACTGAAGCTTTCTTT,CASSVGDTEAFF